This T cell receptor beta chain was captured by sequencing in a study of OX40 agonist ivuxolimab in advanced cancers. With respect to the entire study: Ivuxolimab was a fully human IgG2 agonistic monoclonal antibody targeting the costimulatory receptor OX40 (CD134). Intravenous ivuxolimab was administered to patients every 2 weeks at six dose levels: 0.01, 0.1, 0.3, 1.5, 3 and 10 mg/kg. The point of sequencing TCRbeta in the periphery was to test whether ivuxolimab changed TCR sequence diversity and drove clonal T-cell expansion. Prior anti-PD-1, anti-PD-L1 or anti-CTLA-4 therapy was permitted, and about two fifths of dose-escalation patients had received checkpoint inhibitors. The dose-escalation cohort was roughly 80% male with a mean age of 60 years, ranging from roughly 20 to 80. The paper covers the monotherapy dose-escalation part of the phase I ivuxolimab trial, which included N ≈ 50 patients. Of the 50 to 55 dose-escalation patients, hepatocellular carcinoma was present in roughly 19, melanoma in approximately 15, renal cell carcinoma in 9 and head and neck cancer in 9. Partial responses occurred in three dose-escalation patients: two with cutaneous melanoma and one with hepatocellular carcinoma.

The trial excluded patients who had a history of autoimmune disease or were on systemic immunosuppression. Peripheral blood for TCR sequencing was collected from all dose cohorts at baseline, on cycle 4 day 1, and on cycle 7 day 1. The samples were taken from a phase I, first-in-human, multicenter, open-label dose-escalation trial of ivuxolimab. Adults with locally advanced or metastatic head and neck squamous cell, hepatocellular, melanoma or renal cell carcinoma were enrolled in the trial. Before TCR sequencing, CD4+ T cells and CD8+ T cells were sorted from peripheral blood as separate populations. To sequence the TCRbeta CDR3 region, genomic DNA was isolated from the sorted cells. The immunoSEQ Assay was used for sequencing of TCRbeta CDR3 regions. Here the immuneACCESS table is served through TCRdb, limited to in-frame sequences with V and J called. Missing clones are a known gap in these copies; in checked studies unresolved V genes cover under half, and the rest lacks a known reason. This sample is represented by tens of thousands of clones; about 90% of them were singletons. The ten largest clones take up roughly 15% of the sample.

In the case of this clone: Its antigen is still unknown. The record has no base qualities; no much larger clone is one base away.

The paper's findings and limits, for the study overall: At doses of 0.1 to 3.0 mg/kg, clonal expansion of both CD4+ and CD8+ blood T cells was observed from baseline to week 6. In partial responders in the 0.1-3.0 mg/kg groups, normalized peripheral clonal expansion was found to be among the lowest, especially among CD8+ T cells. Low levels of normalized T-cell clonal expansion were also seen in some patients who did not respond. Antigen specificity was not determined for the clonally expanded peripheral T cells. After ivuxolimab, CD8+ T cells had more expanded clones than CD4+ T cells on average.

A distance of 3 bases separates the germline ends of V and J, which lose 2 bases and 5 bases respectively. Per the germline V gene (reference sequence), SEHNR is the CDR1 and FQNEAQ is the CDR2. Reading from cysteine to phenylalanine, the CDR3 counts 12 amino acids. The read is trimmed to its CDR3 DNA, 36 bases read in frame from base 1. The receptor comes from an adult with an advanced solid tumor such as melanoma, head and neck, liver or kidney cancer. Sequencing used CD4+ or CD8+ T cells sorted from blood, obtained in a trial of the OX40 agonist ivuxolimab. The chain is encoded by TRBV7-9 joined to TRBJ1-4, with no confident D gene call. The DNA is TGTGCCAGCAGCTTAACAAATGAAAAACTGTTTTTT. Its protein product is CASSLTNEKLFF.